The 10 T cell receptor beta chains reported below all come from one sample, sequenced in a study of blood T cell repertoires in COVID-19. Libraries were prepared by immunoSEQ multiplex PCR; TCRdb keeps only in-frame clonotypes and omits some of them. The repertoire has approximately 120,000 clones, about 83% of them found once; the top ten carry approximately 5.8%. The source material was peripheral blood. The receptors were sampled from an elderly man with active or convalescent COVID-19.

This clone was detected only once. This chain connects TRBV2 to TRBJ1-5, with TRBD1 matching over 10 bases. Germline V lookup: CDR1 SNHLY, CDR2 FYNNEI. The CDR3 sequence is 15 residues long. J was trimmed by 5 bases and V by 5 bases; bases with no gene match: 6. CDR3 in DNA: TGTGCCAGCAGTTCGACAGGGGGCAATGATCAGCCCCAGCATTTT. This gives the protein CASSSTGGNDQPQHF. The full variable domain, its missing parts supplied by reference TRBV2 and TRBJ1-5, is EPEVTQTPSHQVTQMGQEVILRCVPISNHLYFYWYRQILGQKVEFLVSFYNNEISEKSEIFDDQFSVERPDGSNFTLKIRSTKLEDSAMYFCASSSTGGNDQPQHFGDGTRLSIL.

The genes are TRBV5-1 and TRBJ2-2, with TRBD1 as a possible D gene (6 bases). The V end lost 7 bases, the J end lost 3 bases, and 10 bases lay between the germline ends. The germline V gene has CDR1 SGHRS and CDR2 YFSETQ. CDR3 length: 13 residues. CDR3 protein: CASSDSDTGELFF. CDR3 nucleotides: TGCGCCAGCTCGGACAGTGACACCGGGGAGCTGTTTTTT.

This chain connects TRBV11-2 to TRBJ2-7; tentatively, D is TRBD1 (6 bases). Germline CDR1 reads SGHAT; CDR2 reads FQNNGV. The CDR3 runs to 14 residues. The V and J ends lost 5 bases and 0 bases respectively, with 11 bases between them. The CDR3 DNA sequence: TGTGCCAGCAGCCGACCAGGGGTCTCCTACGAGCAGTACTTC. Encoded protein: CASSRPGVSYEQYF.

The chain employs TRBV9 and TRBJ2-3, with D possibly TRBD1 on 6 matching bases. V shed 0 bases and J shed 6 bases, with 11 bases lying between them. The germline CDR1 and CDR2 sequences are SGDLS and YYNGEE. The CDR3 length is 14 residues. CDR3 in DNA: TGTGCCAGCAGCGTAGCAACAGGGTTGGATACGCAGTATTTT. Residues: CASSVATGLDTQYF.

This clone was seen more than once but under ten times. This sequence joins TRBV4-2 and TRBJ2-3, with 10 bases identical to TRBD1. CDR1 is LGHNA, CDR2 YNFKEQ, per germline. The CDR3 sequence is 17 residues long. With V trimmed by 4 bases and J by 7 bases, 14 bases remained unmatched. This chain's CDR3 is CASSPLEGTGVLNTQYF. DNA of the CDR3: TGTGCCAGCAGCCCCCTGGAAGGGACAGGGGTTCTAAATACGCAGTATTTT.

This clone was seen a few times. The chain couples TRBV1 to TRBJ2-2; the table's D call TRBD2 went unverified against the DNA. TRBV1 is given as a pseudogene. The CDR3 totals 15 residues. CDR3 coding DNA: TGCACCAGCAGAAGGCTAGCAGGGAACACCGGGGAGCTGTTTTTT. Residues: CTSRRLAGNTGELFF.

For the CDR3, the DNA is TGTGCCATCAGTGAGGGGACAGGGGGCTACGAGCAGTACTTC. Its protein product is CAISEGTGGYEQYF. The J gene is TRBJ2-7, the V gene TRBV10-3, with 11 bases lining up with TRBD1. The germline V gene encodes CDR1 ENHRY and CDR2 SYGVKD. Unmatched junction bases numbered 0, after V lost 2 bases and J lost 3 bases. The CDR3 has 14 residues.

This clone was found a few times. The CDR3 DNA sequence: TGCGCCAGCAGCCAAGGGCTAGCGGGGCCCAATGAGCAGTTCTTC. Translation: CASSQGLAGPNEQFF. The chain couples TRBV4-3 to TRBJ2-1; TRBD2 agrees at 9 bases. Germline CDR1 and CDR2: LGHNA and YSLEER. With 1 base clipped from V and 6 bases from J, the junction kept 4 bases outside the gene matches. The CDR3 loop spans 15 amino acids.

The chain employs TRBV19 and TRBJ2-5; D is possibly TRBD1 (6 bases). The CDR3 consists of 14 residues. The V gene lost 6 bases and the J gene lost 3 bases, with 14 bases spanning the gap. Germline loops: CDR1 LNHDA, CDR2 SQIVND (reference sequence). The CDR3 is CASSIRQAKETQYF. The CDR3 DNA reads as TGTGCCAGTAGCATCCGACAGGCCAAAGAGACCCAGTACTTC.

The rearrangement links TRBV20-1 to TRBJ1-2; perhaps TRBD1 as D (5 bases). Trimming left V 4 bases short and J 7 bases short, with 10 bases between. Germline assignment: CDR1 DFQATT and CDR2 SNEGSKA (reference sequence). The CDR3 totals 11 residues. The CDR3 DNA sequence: TGCAGTGCTATTCCAGGGTCTGGCTACACCTTC. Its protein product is CSAIPGSGYTF.